This TCR beta chain was captured by sequencing in a study of Graves' ophthalmopathy and Graves' hyperthyroidism. This clonotype has ten or more counts. Its target is not known. Excluded: other autoimmune disease, uncontrolled infection, pregnancy or lactation. It was from under 13 ml of fresh peripheral blood that the PBMCs came. Amplification from RNA transcripts yielded the TCR beta CDR3 regions. Scientists carried out first-round RT-PCR using HTBI primers and then a second-round multiplex PCR. TCRdb redid the calling of the multiplex PCR reads with MiXCR, one entry per CDR3 protein. The sample has hundreds of thousands of distinct CDR3 sequences, approximately 40% seen once. General study results and limits: Detection in blood was also observed for most expanded thyroid clonotypes above 0.001 frequency.

Germline values: CDR1 SQVTM, CDR2 ANQGSEA. Trimming took 6 bases from V and 2 from J, leaving 11 bases between them. The length of the CDR3 is 12 residues. This sequence was found in an adult man with Graves' ophthalmopathy. This sequence joins TRBV29-1 and TRBJ2-7, with D perhaps matching TRBD1 (6 bases). The sequenced sample was peripheral blood. The chain's CDR3 is CSVVTGPYEQYF. Written as DNA, the CDR3 is TGCAGCGTCGTCACAGGGCCCTACGAGCAGTACTTC.